This is a list of T cell receptor beta chains from one sample in a study of CD8 T cells in ankylosing spondylitis. MiXCR, run by TCRdb on the 5' RACE reads, gives a single entry per CDR3 protein. The table lists hundreds of thousands of distinct CDR3 sequences, around 32% of them singletons. Sequencing was carried out using blood, either unsorted or a sorted T cell fraction (not recorded which). The receptors were gathered from a male donor with ankylosing spondylitis or in good health (not recorded which). Each CDR3 is given with its conserved first and last residue. Each record gives: J gene, V gene, clone size, D gene, CDR3 protein, CDR3 DNA. The D gene is left open where the match is weak. The listing skips clone size in some rows; elsewhere it reads once, few, many or a size class.

TRBJ2-5,TRBV10-3,NA,TRBD1,CAISRDRQETQYF,TGTGCCATCAGTAGGGACAGACAAGAGACCCAGTACTTC
TRBJ1-2,TRBV6-5,few,NA,CASSQDRLGYTF,TGTGCCAGCAGTCAAGACCGCCTGGGCTACACCTTC
TRBJ2-7,TRBV7-9,NA,NA,CASSSRPGHEQYF,TGTGCCAGCAGCTCCAGGCCAGGGCACGAGCAGTACTTC
TRBJ2-3,TRBV7-2,NA,NA,CASRSRWDTQYF,TGTGCCAGCAGGAGCCGGTGGGATACGCAGTATTTT
TRBJ1-4,TRBV5-6,NA,TRBD1,CASSLAGQAGEKLFF,TGTGCCAGCAGCTTGGCGGGACAGGCGGGTGAAAAACTGTTTTTT
TRBJ2-3,TRBV5-1,NA,NA,CASSWGGAGADTQYF,TGCGCCAGCAGCTGGGGGGGGGCAGGTGCAGATACGCAGTATTTT
TRBJ2-7,TRBV29-1,NA,NA,CSVTISYEQYF,TGCAGCGTCACGATCTCCTACGAGCAGTACTTC
TRBJ2-5,TRBV27,NA,TRBD1,CASSYRGRSETQYF,TGTGCCAGCAGCTACAGGGGGCGGTCGGAGACCCAGTACTTC
TRBJ2-3,TRBV12-3/TRBV12-4,NA,TRBD1,CASSRRDSQTDTQYF,TGTGCCAGCAGCCGCCGGGACAGTCAGACAGATACGCAGTATTTT
TRBJ1-1,TRBV2,NA,NA,CASRREGSTEAFF,TGTGCCAGCAGGAGGGAGGGCAGTACTGAAGCTTTCTTT
TRBJ1-2,TRBV29-1,few,NA,CSVAHQGGYGYTF,TGCAGCGTTGCCCACCAGGGTGGCTATGGCTACACCTTC
TRBJ2-1,TRBV15,NA,TRBD2,CATSRTAGTSSEQFF,TGTGCCACCAGCAGGACCGCCGGGACTAGCAGTGAGCAGTTCTTC
TRBJ2-2,TRBV2,few,TRBD1,CASTGQHTGELFF,TGTGCCAGCACGGGACAGCACACCGGGGAGCTGTTTTTT
TRBJ1-5,TRBV10-3,NA,NA,CAISEPPPGQPQHF,TGTGCCATCAGTGAGCCGCCCCCGGGCCAGCCCCAGCATTTT
TRBJ2-5,TRBV5-1,few,TRBD1,CASTLTGGLKETQYF,TGCGCCAGCACACTTACAGGGGGACTGAAAGAGACCCAGTACTTC
TRBJ2-3,TRBV10-3,NA,TRBD1,CAIRSGTGTDTQYF,TGTGCCATCAGGTCGGGGACAGGGACAGATACGCAGTATTTT
TRBJ1-2,TRBV3-1,NA,TRBD1,CASCQGTGPVDGYTF,TGTGCCAGCTGCCAAGGGACAGGTCCAGTTGACGGCTACACCTTC
TRBJ1-3,TRBV20-1,NA,TRBD1,CSARDPGGRAKSLIGTIYF,TGCAGTGCTAGAGATCCAGGGGGCAGGGCAAAGTCTCTTATCGGCACCATATATTTT
TRBJ1-2,TRBV10-3,NA,NA,CAISEGWVSGYTF,TGTGCCATCAGTGAGGGGTGGGTGAGCGGCTACACCTTC
TRBJ1-5,TRBV25-1,NA,NA,CASSEWGDLKPQHF,TGTGCCAGCAGTGAATGGGGGGACTTGAAGCCCCAGCATTTT
TRBJ2-1,TRBV12-3/TRBV12-4,NA,NA,CASSFFPQDRSYNEQFF,TGTGCCAGCAGTTTTTTCCCCCAGGACCGATCCTACAATGAGCAGTTCTTC
TRBJ1-1,TRBV5-1,few,TRBD1,CASSLAPGQKNTEAFF,TGCGCCAGCAGCTTGGCGCCGGGACAGAAGAACACTGAAGCTTTCTTT
TRBJ2-3,TRBV12-3/TRBV12-4,NA,TRBD2,CASSVGLAVTDTQYF,TGTGCCAGCAGTGTGGGACTAGCGGTCACAGATACGCAGTATTTT
TRBJ1-6,TRBV15,few,NA,CATSSLNWEALHF,TGTGCCACCAGCAGCCTCAACTGGGAAGCCCTCCACTTT
TRBJ2-1,TRBV5-4,NA,NA,CAISLAGSYNEQFF,TGTGCCATCTCCCTGGCCGGCTCCTACAATGAGCAGTTCTTC
TRBJ2-2,TRBV20-1,NA,TRBD1,CSAWTGANTGELFF,TGCAGTGCTTGGACAGGCGCGAACACCGGGGAGCTGTTTTTT
TRBJ2-5,TRBV7-6,few,TRBD2,CASSDRRRGEETQYF,TGTGCCAGCAGCGACAGACGTCGGGGGGAAGAGACCCAGTACTTC
TRBJ2-5,TRBV12-3/TRBV12-4,few,TRBD2,CASSSGLAGGRDF,TGTGCCAGCAGTTCTGGACTAGCGGGGGGGCGCGACTTC
TRBJ1-1,TRBV7-2,NA,NA,CASSFDTMNTEAFF,TGTGCCAGCAGCTTCGACACCATGAACACTGAAGCTTTCTTT
TRBJ1-2,TRBV10-3,few,TRBD1,CAISFGTGGRDGYTF,TGTGCCATCAGTTTTGGGACAGGGGGCCGGGATGGCTACACCTTC
TRBJ2-7,TRBV5-1,NA,NA,CASRGTGTSYEQYF,TGCGCCAGCAGAGGAACAGGGACCTCCTACGAGCAGTACTTC
TRBJ2-3,TRBV12-3/TRBV12-4,few,NA,CASSPGMGARGTDTQYF,TGTGCCAGCAGTCCCGGGATGGGAGCTAGGGGCACAGATACGCAGTATTTT
TRBJ2-7,TRBV7-2,once,TRBD1,CASSEWGTGLYEQYF,TGTGCCAGCAGCGAATGGGGGACAGGCCTCTACGAGCAGTACTTC
TRBJ1-5,TRBV20-1,NA,NA,CSARPYNQPQHF,TGCAGTGCTAGACCCTATAATCAGCCCCAGCATTTT
TRBJ2-3,TRBV5-1,NA,NA,CASSSDGQSTDTQYF,TGCGCCAGCAGCTCAGATGGACAGAGCACAGATACGCAGTATTTT
TRBJ2-3,TRBV20-1,many,NA,CSARDLQGDTQYF,TGCAGTGCTAGAGACCTACAGGGAGATACGCAGTATTTT
TRBJ2-3,TRBV20-1,few,NA,CSARGIEAGNTDTQYF,TGCAGTGCTAGGGGTATTGAGGCGGGGAACACAGATACGCAGTATTTT
TRBJ2-2,TRBV3-1,few,TRBD1,CASSQDFWDRGNTGELFF,TGTGCCAGCAGCCAAGATTTCTGGGACAGGGGGAACACCGGGGAGCTGTTTTTT
TRBJ2-5,TRBV5-6,NA,NA,CASSLVGGSEETQYF,TGTGCCAGCAGCTTGGTAGGTGGGAGCGAAGAGACCCAGTACTTC
TRBJ2-7,TRBV29-1,NA,TRBD1,CSARQGPYEQYF,TGCAGCGCCAGACAGGGCCCCTACGAGCAGTACTTC
TRBJ2-5,TRBV12-3/TRBV12-4,NA,NA,CASREAGKQETQYF,TGTGCCAGCAGGGAGGCCGGGAAGCAAGAGACCCAGTACTTC